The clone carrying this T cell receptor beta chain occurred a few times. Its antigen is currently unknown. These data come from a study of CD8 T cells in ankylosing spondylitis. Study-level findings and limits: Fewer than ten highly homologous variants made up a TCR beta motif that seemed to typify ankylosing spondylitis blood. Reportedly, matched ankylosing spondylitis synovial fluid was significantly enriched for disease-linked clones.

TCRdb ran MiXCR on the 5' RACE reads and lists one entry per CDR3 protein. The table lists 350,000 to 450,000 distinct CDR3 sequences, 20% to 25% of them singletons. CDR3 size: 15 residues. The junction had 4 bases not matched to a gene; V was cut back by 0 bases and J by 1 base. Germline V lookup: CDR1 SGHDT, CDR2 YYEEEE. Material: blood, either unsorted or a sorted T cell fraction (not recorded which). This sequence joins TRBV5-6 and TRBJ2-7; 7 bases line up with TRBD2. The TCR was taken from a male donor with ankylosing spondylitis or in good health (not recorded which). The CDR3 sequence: CASSLAAGESYEQYF. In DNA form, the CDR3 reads TGTGCCAGCAGCTTGGCGGCGGGGGAGTCCTACGAGCAGTACTTC. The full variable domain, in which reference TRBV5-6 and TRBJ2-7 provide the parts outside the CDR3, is DAGVTQSPTHLIKTRGQQVTLRCSPKSGHDTVSWYQQALGQGPQFIFQYYEEEERQRGNFPDRFSGHQFPNYSSELNVNALLLGDSALYLCASSLAAGESYEQYFGPGTRLTVT.